Here is one TCR beta chain with its context. Its antigen is undetermined. This could be a read error, since a much larger clone is one nucleotide away. Making use of molecular barcodes, quantitative 5'-RACE generated TCR beta libraries. TCRdb itself ran the 5' RACE reads through MiXCR, one entry per CDR3 protein. The table includes 250,000 to 400,000 distinct CDR3 sequences, about 9.9% detected once. This sample was taken from a study of CD8 T cells in ankylosing spondylitis. General study points: Disease-linked clones bore a CD8+ phenotype and were relatively rare in peripheral blood.

Germline V lookup: CDR1 MNHNS, CDR2 SASEGT. V gave up 5 bases and J gave up 2 bases, with 19 bases separating them. CDR3 length: 17 residues. The TCR comes from a female donor with ankylosing spondylitis or in good health (not recorded which). The V call is TRBV6-1, the J call TRBJ2-1; D may be TRBD1 (6 bases). The sample consisted of blood, either unsorted or a sorted T cell fraction (not recorded which). CDR3 protein: CASSLTPQGIPYNEQFF. CDR3 sequence (DNA): TGTGCCAGCAGTCTAACCCCACAGGGAATCCCCTACAATGAGCAGTTCTTC.